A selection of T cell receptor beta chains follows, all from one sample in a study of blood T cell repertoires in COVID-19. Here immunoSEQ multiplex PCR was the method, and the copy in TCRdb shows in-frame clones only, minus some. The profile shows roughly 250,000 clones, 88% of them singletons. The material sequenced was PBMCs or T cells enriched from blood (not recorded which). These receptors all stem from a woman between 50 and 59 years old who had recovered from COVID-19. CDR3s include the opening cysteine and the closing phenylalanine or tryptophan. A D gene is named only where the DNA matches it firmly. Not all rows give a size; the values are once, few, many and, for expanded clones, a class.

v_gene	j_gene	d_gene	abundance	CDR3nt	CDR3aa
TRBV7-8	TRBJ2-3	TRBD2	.	TGTGCCAGCAGCTTAGCGCCGGCGGGAGCCCCGCCAGATACGCAGTATTTT	CASSLAPAGAPPDTQYF
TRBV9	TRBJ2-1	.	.	TGTGCCAGCAGCGAGTTCCCCTTGGGGGGTGAGCAGTTCTTC	CASSEFPLGGEQFF
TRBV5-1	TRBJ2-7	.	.	TGCGCCAGCAGCTTGTGGCCAGCGGCAAACGAGCAGTACTTC	CASSLWPAANEQYF
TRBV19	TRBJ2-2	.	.	TGTGCCAGTAGGGTGGGGACAACCAAGGCCGGGGAGCTGTTTTTT	CASRVGTTKAGELFF
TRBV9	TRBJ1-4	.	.	TGTGCCAGCAGCGTAGGTATCAGGGGTGCAACTAATGAAAAACTGTTTTTT	CASSVGIRGATNEKLFF
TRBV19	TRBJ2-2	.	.	TGTGCCAGTAGTGGCAGGGTGTTCGGGACCGGGGAGCTGTTTTTT	CASSGRVFGTGELFF
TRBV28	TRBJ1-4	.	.	TGTGCCAGCAGTTCATCAGCGCGGGCAGGTGAAAAACTGTTTTTT	CASSSSARAGEKLFF
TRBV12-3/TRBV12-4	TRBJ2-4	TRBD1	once	TGTGCCAGCAGTTTAGGAGGGGGGACAGGGGAGTACTTC	CASSLGGGTGEYF
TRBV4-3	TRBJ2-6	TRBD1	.	TGCGCCAGCAGCCAACTGCCGGGACAGGGGGACACTGGGGCCAACGTCCTGACTTTC	CASSQLPGQGDTGANVLTF
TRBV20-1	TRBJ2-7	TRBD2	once	TGCAGTGCTAGTCCCGGACTAGCGGATAGCTCCTACGAGCAGTACTTC	CSASPGLADSSYEQYF
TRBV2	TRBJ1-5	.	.	TGTGCCAGCAGTGCAGAACAGTGGCAGCCCCAGCATTTT	CASSAEQWQPQHF
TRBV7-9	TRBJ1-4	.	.	TGTGCCAGCAGACGGGAGGCCGGAGAAAAACTGTTTTTT	CASRREAGEKLFF
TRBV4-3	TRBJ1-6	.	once	TGCGCCAGCAGCCAAATAACGACAGGTGCCTCAGGGGATTCACCCCTCCACTTT	CASSQITTGASGDSPLHF
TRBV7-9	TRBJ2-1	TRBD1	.	TGTGCCAGCTTCGAAAGAGCGGGACAGGGCCGCAATGAGCAGTTCTTC	CASFERAGQGRNEQFF
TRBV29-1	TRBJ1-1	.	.	TGCAGCGTTGCCCTAAGCGGGACTTTGAACACTGAAGCTTTCTTT	CSVALSGTLNTEAFF
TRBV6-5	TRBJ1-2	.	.	TGTGCCAGCAGACGCGACAGGATCAACTATGGCTACACCTTC	CASRRDRINYGYTF
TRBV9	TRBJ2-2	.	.	TGTGCCAGCAGCCCCCAAATGAACACCGGGGAGCTGTTTTTT	CASSPQMNTGELFF
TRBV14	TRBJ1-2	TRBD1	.	TGTGCCAGCAGCCAGAGGACAGGGACCAACTATGGCTACACCTTC	CASSQRTGTNYGYTF
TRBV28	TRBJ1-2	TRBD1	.	TGTGCCAGCACCACAGGGGGGAGCTATGGCTACACCTTC	CASTTGGSYGYTF
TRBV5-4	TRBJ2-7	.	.	TGTGCCAGCAGCTTGGAGGAGGGGATGAGCTCCTACGAGCAGTACTTC	CASSLEEGMSSYEQYF
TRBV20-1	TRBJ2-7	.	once	TGCAGTGCGGACTCGGCCTACGAGCAGTACTTC	CSADSAYEQYF
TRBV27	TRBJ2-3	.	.	TGTGCCAGCAGTCCAACTAGCTTTAGGGCAGATACGCAGTATTTT	CASSPTSFRADTQYF
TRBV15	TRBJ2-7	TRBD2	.	TGTGCCACCAGCAGAGTACGGTCGGGGGGGTTTGTTCCCCACGAGCAGTACTTC	CATSRVRSGGFVPHEQYF
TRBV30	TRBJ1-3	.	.	TGTGCCTGGAGTGGACATAACACCATATATTTT	CAWSGHNTIYF
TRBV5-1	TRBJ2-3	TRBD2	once	TGCGCCAGCAGCTTACCGGGACTAGCTAGGGTAGATACGCAGTATTTT	CASSLPGLARVDTQYF
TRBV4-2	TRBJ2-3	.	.	TGTGCCAGCAGCCAAGGGGCGGATACGCAGTATTTT	CASSQGADTQYF
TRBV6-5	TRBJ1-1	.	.	TGTGCCAGCAGTTACGGCAGGGGCCGAGACGGAGCTTTCTTT	CASSYGRGRDGAFF
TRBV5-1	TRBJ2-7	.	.	TGCGCCAGCAGCTTGGGACAGATCTTCGGCGAGCAGTACTTC	CASSLGQIFGEQYF
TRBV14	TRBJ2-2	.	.	TGTGCCAGCAGCCAAGGGGCCCGCAGGGTCGGGGAGCTGTTTTTT	CASSQGARRVGELFF
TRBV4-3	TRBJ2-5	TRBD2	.	TGCGCCAGCAGCCCTAGCGGGCAAGAGACCCAGTACTTC	CASSPSGQETQYF
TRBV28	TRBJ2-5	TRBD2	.	TGTGCCAGCAGTTTTATACTAGCGGGAGACCCAACGACCCAGTACTTC	CASSFILAGDPTTQYF
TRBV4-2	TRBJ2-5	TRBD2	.	TGTGCCAGCAGCCAACGAGCCGGGACTAGCGGGAGTGAGACCCAGTACTTC	CASSQRAGTSGSETQYF
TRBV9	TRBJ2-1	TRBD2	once	TGTGCCAGCAGCGTAGCTGGGGGAGGGATGGTCTTC	CASSVAGGGMVF
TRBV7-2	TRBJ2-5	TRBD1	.	TGTGCCAGCAGCCCAGGACAGGGAGGCGAGACCCAGTACTTC	CASSPGQGGETQYF
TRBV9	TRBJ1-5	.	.	TGTGCCAGCAGCGCGAGCGGGACGGTCAATCAGCCCCAGCATTTT	CASSASGTVNQPQHF
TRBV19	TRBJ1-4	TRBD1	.	TGTGCCAGTAGTCCCGGGACAGGGGGCGAAAAACTGTTTTTT	CASSPGTGGEKLFF
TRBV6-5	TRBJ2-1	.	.	TGTGCCAGCAGTCCCCGGACACCAACTTACAATGAGCAGTTCTTC	CASSPRTPTYNEQFF
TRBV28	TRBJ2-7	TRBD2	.	TGTGCCAGCAGTACCCTAGCGGGAGGGTTTTACGAGCAGTACTTC	CASSTLAGGFYEQYF
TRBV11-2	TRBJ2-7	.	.	TGTGCCAGCAGCTCTCAGCGCTACGAGCAGTACTTC	CASSSQRYEQYF